Listed here are 10 T cell receptor beta chains from one sample, sequenced in a study of blood T cells in healthy people across ages. Alongside a J-beta primer mix, a sample-barcoded 5' primer served in a second PCR lasting about 7 to 12 cycles. TCRdb reprocessed the 5' RACE reads via MiXCR and lists one record per CDR3 protein. The sample holds nearly 1 million distinct CDR3 sequences; roughly 51% are singletons and the top ten take around 21%. The material sequenced was blood. The receptors come from a woman aged 55 to 70 in good health.

V and J are TRBV14 and TRBJ1-2; the D is unclear. This CDR3 has 15 residues. V was trimmed by 4 bases and J by 1 base, leaving 13 bases between them. Germline V gives CDR1 SGHDN, CDR2 FVKESK. CDR3 sequence (DNA): TGTGCCAGCAGCCGAGCGATGGTGGATAACTATGGCTACACCTTC. Amino acids: CASSRAMVDNYGYTF.

The CDR3 DNA sequence: TGCAGCGTTGATAACGATGAGCAGTACTTC. As protein: CSVDNDEQYF. The rearrangement links TRBV29-1 to TRBJ2-7, with no clear D. V dropped 3 bases and J dropped 7 bases, with 7 bases sitting between them. CDR3 length: 10 amino acids. Germline V lookup: CDR1 SQVTM, CDR2 ANQGSEA.

This rearrangement joins TRBV25-1 to TRBJ1-5, with 9 nucleotides matching TRBD1. CDR3 length: 14 amino acids. The J segment lost 6 bases and the V segment lost 8 bases, leaving 8 bases of the junction unmatched. Germline CDR1 is MGHDK and CDR2 is SYGVNS. As DNA, the CDR3 is TGTGCCAGCTCACGGGGACAGGGACGTCAGCCCCAGCATTTT. It translates to CASSRGQGRQPQHF. Full variable domain (missing parts from reference TRBV25-1 and TRBJ1-5): EADIYQTPRYLVIGTGKKITLECSQTMGHDKMYWYQQDPGMELHLIHYSYGVNSTEKGDLSSESTVSRIRTEHFPLTLESARPSHTSQYLCASSRGQGRQPQHFGDGTRLSIL.

Only a few counts were recorded for this clonotype. This sequence joins TRBV12-3 or TRBV12-4 and TRBJ2-3; D unclear. CDR3 length: 13 residues. V lost 6 bases and J 4 bases, leaving 11 bases between the germline ends. CDR3 DNA: TGTGCCAGCAGCCAAACCCACGCAGATACGCAGTATTTT. Protein: CASSQTHADTQYF.

The chain employs TRBV28 and TRBJ2-3; 11 bases are shared with TRBD2. In germline, CDR1 is MDHEN, CDR2 SYDVKM. The trim removed 4 bases at V and 2 bases at J, leaving 5 bases unmatched. The CDR3 sequence is 16 residues long. The CDR3 nucleotides read TGTGCCAGCAGTTCCGGGACTAGCGGATTCACAGATACGCAGTATTTT. Protein sequence: CASSSGTSGFTDTQYF.

This chain uses TRBV20-1 with TRBJ1-2; no clear D. V was trimmed by 2 bases and J by 3 bases, leaving 10 bases between them. Germline assignment: CDR1 DFQATT and CDR2 SNEGSKA (reference sequence). This CDR3 comprises 13 residues. The CDR3 DNA reads TGCAGTGCTAGATCTCTAGGCCACTATGGCTACACCTTC. Amino acids: CSARSLGHYGYTF.

This clonotype appeared a few times. This chain uses TRBV3-1 with TRBJ2-3, with no clear D. CDR1 LGHDT and CDR2 YNNKEL come from the germline V gene (reference sequence). The CDR3 length is 16 residues. Deletions cut 0 bases from V and 2 bases from J, with 12 bases between. The CDR3 DNA sequence: TGTGCCAGCAGCCAAGAGGCCCGGACCTTCACAGATACGCAGTATTTT. This codes for CASSQEARTFTDTQYF.

This clonotype was seen repeatedly, ten times or more. The chain combines TRBV6-6 with TRBJ2-1; D not certain. V was cut by 2 bases and J by 7 bases, with 12 bases left in between. Per germline, CDR1 MNHNY and CDR2 SVGAGI (reference sequence). The CDR3 runs to 14 residues. The CDR3 protein is CASSYIRQQNEQFF. The CDR3 bases are TGTGCCAGCAGTTACATCCGTCAACAAAATGAGCAGTTCTTC.

The chain combines TRBV28 with TRBJ1-2; 8 bases fit TRBD1. J was trimmed by 8 bases and V by 7 bases; bases with no gene match: 9. Germline values: CDR1 MDHEN, CDR2 SYDVKM. The CDR3 is made up of 13 amino acids. The CDR3 loop is CASNPWTGRGYTF. DNA of the CDR3: TGTGCCAGCAATCCTTGGACAGGGAGAGGCTACACCTTC.

This sequence joins TRBV28 and TRBJ2-7, with a possible D match to TRBD2 (5 bases). CDR3 size: 14 residues. Trimming left V 7 bases short and J 2 bases short, with 15 bases between. From germline, CDR1 is MDHEN and CDR2 SYDVKM. CDR3 DNA: TGTGCCAGCAAGTTGGGCGGAGGCCCCTACGAGCAGTACTTC. It codes for CASKLGGGPYEQYF.